The following is a T cell receptor (beta chain) sequence with its context. As yet, its antigen is unknown. Germline CDR1 LNHDA, CDR2 SQIVND (reference sequence). V was pared by 3 bases and J by 1 base, with 12 bases between. The CDR3 consists of 15 residues. These data come from a study of cytomegalovirus exposure and HLA in healthy donors. The study's findings and limits: The classifier was said to identify cytomegalovirus status with high specificity and sensitivity. Reportedly, TCR beta sequences accurately predicted HLA-A and HLA-B alleles in most subjects.

With 60 Vbeta and 13 Jbeta primers, the PCR was carried out. In the study's own analysis: In a later analysis, some 80 million unique TCR beta chains included roughly 11 million shared by two or more donors. Repertoires were generated with immunoSEQ multiplex PCR, while TCRdb's copy carries only in-frame clones and drops some. The DNA was the basis for D and trimming; V, J and clone size are from that table. The table has approximately 92,000 clones, around four fifths seen once; the top ten hold approximately 7%. V gene TRBV19 combines with J gene TRBJ1-1; D unresolved. The origin of this receptor is a man between 45 and 60 years old in good health and CMV-seropositive. Input material: PBMCs. In DNA, the CDR3 is TGTGCCAGTAGTATGTTCGGGTACCCGAACACTGAAGCTTTCTTT. This encodes CASSMFGYPNTEAFF.